Sequencing of this T cell receptor (beta chain) was carried out in a study of T cell changes during pregnancy in multiple sclerosis. Unmatched junction bases numbered 7, after V lost 3 bases and J lost 5 bases. Per germline, CDR1 WNHNN and CDR2 SYGVQD (reference sequence). The CDR3 totals 16 residues. The method was immunoSEQ multiplex PCR; TCRdb's version includes in-frame clones alone and lacks a portion of them. Found here are approximately 49,000 clones, about 88% of them singletons; the top ten hold over 0.95%. This clonotype originated in a female donor with multiple sclerosis, enrolled in a pregnancy study. Sequencing used CD4+ T cells from peripheral blood mononuclear cells, obtained in the second trimester of pregnancy. The chain uses TRBV10-1 and TRBJ2-1; the match to TRBD2 covers 10 bases. CDR3 nucleotide sequence: TGCGCCAGCAGTGAACCCGGGACTAGCGCAGACAATGAGCAGTTCTTC. Translating it yields CASSEPGTSADNEQFF.